What follows describes a single TCR beta chain. Its antigen is unknown. Runs used v3.0 of the immunoSEQ assay and were done at survey level. Using immunoSEQ multiplex PCR, the repertoire was profiled, and TCRdb retains in-frame clones only, with some absent. The sample carries about 26,000 clones, approximately 87% recorded once. CDR3 length: 17 amino acids. Germline V CDR1 and CDR2: SGHAT, FQNNGV. Trimming stripped 5 bases from V and 2 bases from J, with 20 bases between. The sample belongs to a study of long-term antiretroviral therapy in people with HIV. Study findings and constraints: Repertoire composition at all time points was dominated by clones that had expanded before ART.

This TCR derives from a man aged 35 to 55 with HIV. This chain connects TRBV11-2 to TRBJ2-3; possibly TRBD1 for D (5 bases). This material consisted of unsorted PBMCs, taken less than 5 years after starting antiretroviral therapy. This CDR3 is CASSKELGVGHTDTQYF. CDR3 coding DNA: TGTGCCAGCAGCAAAGAGTTGGGTGTGGGGCACACAGATACGCAGTATTTT.